This T cell receptor (beta chain) originates from a study of OX40 agonist ivuxolimab in advanced cancers. Study-wide background: Dose-escalation patients had hepatocellular carcinoma, melanoma, renal cell or head and neck cancer.

The protocol was immunoSEQ multiplex PCR, while the TCRdb copy is restricted to in-frame clones and leaves out a portion. The sample includes tens of thousands of clones, approximately 85% of them seen just once. Trimming removed 4 bases from V and 2 bases from J, with 9 bases in between. Germline V gene sequence: CDR1 MNHNS, CDR2 SASEGT. CDR3 length: 13 amino acids. Patients had blood sampled at baseline and again on cycle 4 day 1 and cycle 7 day 1. Source: CD4+ or CD8+ T cells sorted from blood, taken in a trial of the OX40 agonist ivuxolimab. The chain uses TRBV6-1 and TRBJ2-7; possibly TRBD1 for D (6 bases). This clonotype originated in an adult with an advanced solid tumor such as melanoma, head and neck, liver or kidney cancer. CDR3 sequence: CASSADRTYEQYV. The DNA of the CDR3 is TGTGCCAGCAGTGCGGACAGAACCTACGAGCAGTACGTC.